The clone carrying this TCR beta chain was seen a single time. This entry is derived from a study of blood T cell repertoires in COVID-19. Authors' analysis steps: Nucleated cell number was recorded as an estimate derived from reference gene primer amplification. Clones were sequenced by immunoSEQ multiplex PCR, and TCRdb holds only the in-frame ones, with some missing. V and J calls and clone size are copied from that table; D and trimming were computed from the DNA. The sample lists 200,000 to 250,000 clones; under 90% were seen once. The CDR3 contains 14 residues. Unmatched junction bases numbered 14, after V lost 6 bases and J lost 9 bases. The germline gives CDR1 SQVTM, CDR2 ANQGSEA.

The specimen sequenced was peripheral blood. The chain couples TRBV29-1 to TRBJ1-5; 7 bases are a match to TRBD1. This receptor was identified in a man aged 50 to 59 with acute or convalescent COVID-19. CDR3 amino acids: CSVGLGQAMGPQHF. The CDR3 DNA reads TGCAGCGTAGGTTTAGGACAGGCCATGGGGCCCCAGCATTTT.